Listed below are T cell receptor beta chains from one sample, sequenced in a study of cytotoxic CD8 clonotypes in ibrutinib-treated CLL. Libraries were prepared by immunoSEQ multiplex PCR; TCRdb keeps only in-frame clonotypes and omits some of them. The table includes 250,000 to 350,000 clones, approximately 79% detected once. Sequenced here: PBMCs, sampled at disease progression, from a patient treated with ibrutinib. The receptors were sampled from a human donor with chronic lymphocytic leukemia. Both conserved end residues are part of each CDR3. D genes are given only for firm matches.

D | J | V | length | CDR3
NA | TRBJ2-3 | TRBV5-8 | 16 | CASSLIIVRDSDTQYF
NA | TRBJ1-2 | TRBV4-1 | 14 | CASSQEVTNYGYTF
TRBD1 | TRBJ2-7 | TRBV7-7 | 13 | CASSPRQGGGQYF
TRBD2 | TRBJ2-7 | TRBV9 | 15 | CASSPASGGFDEQYF
NA | TRBJ1-1 | TRBV29-1 | 13 | CSVRQGWITEAFF
NA | TRBJ2-2 | TRBV18 | 14 | CASSRQVNTGELFF
NA | TRBJ2-1 | TRBV28 | 13 | CASSLGQFGEQFF
NA | TRBJ1-2 | TRBV7-9 | 13 | CASSLVAGGGYTF
NA | TRBJ1-5 | TRBV4-1 | 12 | CASSGAGQPQHF
NA | TRBJ1-5 | TRBV7-9 | 15 | CASSEAGTSNQPQHF
NA | TRBJ1-2 | TRBV5-1 | 13 | CASSPNLNNGYTF
TRBD1 | TRBJ2-7 | TRBV6-5 | 15 | CASRNRGQGAHEQYF
NA | TRBJ2-7 | TRBV19 | 17 | CASSIPLPGKGGYEQYF
TRBD1 | TRBJ2-3 | TRBV7-6 | 16 | CASSSHPGQGQDTQYF
NA | TRBJ2-7 | TRBV5-4 | 15 | CASSPLPASFPEQYF
NA | TRBJ2-5 | TRBV18 | 14 | CASSPELVRETQYF
NA | TRBJ2-5 | TRBV15 | 14 | CATSRDLSQETQYF
NA | TRBJ2-2 | TRBV6-1 | 16 | CASSEAGALNTGELFF
NA | TRBJ2-5 | TRBV11-1 | 15 | CASSISITEGETQYF
TRBD2 | TRBJ2-7 | TRBV11-2 | 15 | CASSLEAGASYEQYF
NA | TRBJ1-6 | TRBV5-1 | 15 | CASSLIDSYNSPLHF
TRBD2 | TRBJ2-3 | TRBV19 | 16 | CASSIDLAGGTDTQYF
TRBD1 | TRBJ1-2 | TRBV7-8 | 15 | CASSLAAGGKDGYTF
NA | TRBJ2-6 | TRBV19 | 16 | CASIDGTRSGANVLTF
NA | TRBJ2-7 | TRBV20-1 | 11 | CSAEERHQQYF
TRBD1 | TRBJ2-2 | TRBV7-3 | 17 | CASSVTGGGTNTGELFF
NA | TRBJ1-3 | TRBV28 | 14 | CASSLSALGNTIYF
NA | TRBJ1-4 | TRBV6-5 | 13 | CASSGTGREKLFF
NA | TRBJ1-2 | TRBV4-1 | 16 | CASSQDGAVYNYGYTF
NA | TRBJ1-4 | TRBV4-1 | 18 | CASSPKWRGLATNEKLFF
TRBD1 | TRBJ1-2 | TRBV5-1 | 16 | CASSHTFPGQPNGYTF
TRBD1 | TRBJ1-4 | TRBV11-2 | 16 | CASSFLPGQGNEKLFF
NA | TRBJ1-1 | TRBV14 | 14 | CASSYSGIHAEAFF
NA | TRBJ2-7 | TRBV28 | 13 | CASSFQGSYEQYF
TRBD1 | TRBJ2-7 | TRBV10-2 | 14 | CASKWTGGTYEQYF
TRBD2 | TRBJ2-1 | TRBV5-1 | 16 | CASSPNGVAGHNEQFF
NA | TRBJ1-3 | TRBV28 | 15 | CASSLMAGTGNTIYF
NA | TRBJ2-7 | TRBV27 | 15 | CASSLRRGSSYEQYF
NA | TRBJ2-5 | TRBV7-6 | 16 | CASSLNPAAEQETQYF
NA | TRBJ1-2 | TRBV6-6 | 14 | CASSPAGGVGGYTF
NA | TRBJ2-1 | TRBV19 | 17 | CASSITLEAGSYNEQFF
NA | TRBJ2-1 | TRBV7-2 | 14 | CASSLAYLDNEQFF
TRBD2 | TRBJ2-7 | TRBV29-1 | 14 | CSVVGTSGVYEQYF
TRBD2 | TRBJ2-1 | TRBV7-9 | 15 | CASSRFWTSSNEQFF
NA | TRBJ1-6 | TRBV9 | 14 | CASTEGSYNSPLHF
NA | TRBJ1-1 | TRBV9 | 12 | CASSDDRGRAFF
NA | TRBJ2-3 | TRBV7-8 | 17 | CASSYALGRGSTDTQYF
NA | TRBJ1-4 | TRBV2 | 16 | CASTRRTTGRNEKLFF
TRBD1 | TRBJ1-1 | TRBV19 | 15 | CASSKTGQGITEAFF
NA | TRBJ2-7 | TRBV11-2 | 18 | CASSLDRTGKTTRYEQYF
TRBD1 | TRBJ1-1 | TRBV6-5 | 14 | CASRDLDRDTEAFF
TRBD2 | TRBJ2-2 | TRBV7-2 | 17 | CASSLVPLAGVTGELFF
NA | TRBJ2-7 | TRBV9 | 15 | CASSVSSVSSYEQYF
NA | TRBJ1-2 | TRBV5-6 | 16 | CASSFRGTGPPYGYTF